These 18 T cell receptor beta chains share one sample of origin, sequenced in a study of T cell clonality in common variable immunodeficiency. Profiled with immunoSEQ multiplex PCR; TCRdb holds only in-frame clones, not every one. The repertoire consists of 35,000 to 50,000 clones, none detected only once. The sequencing input was peripheral blood mononuclear cells. The source of these receptors is a person between 18 and 70 years old in good health.

This clone has ten or more counts. The read terminates 3 residues before the CDR3 end, so the remaining end is supplied by the germline J gene. This chain joins TRBV5-1 and TRBJ1-2; 7 bases match TRBD1. The CDR3 has 13 amino acids. V dropped 0 bases and J dropped 6; count of bases not matched to a gene: 2. Looked up from germline, CDR1 is SGHRS and CDR2 is YFSETQ. The CDR3 is CASSLEGADGYTF. The CDR3 DNA, read in part, is TGCGCCAGCAGCTTGGAGGGGGCGGATGGC.

This clone appeared many times. The observed sequence ends 3 residues before the CDR3 terminus, with the missing tail filled in from the germline J gene. The V and J genes are TRBV6-1 and TRBJ1-1; no clear D. CDR1 MNHNS and CDR2 SASEGT come from the germline V gene. Trimming left V 2 bases short and J 3 bases short, with 13 bases between. The CDR3 covers 15 residues. Incomplete CDR3 DNA: TGTGCCAGCAGTGAATTTCGGGTTGGTTACACTGAA. It codes for CASSEFRVGYTE. From start to end, the CDR3 is CASSEFRVGYTEAFF.

This clone has a count of ten or more. The read ends 3 residues early relative to the CDR3; the germline J gene fills the gap. The rearrangement uses TRBV5-8 and TRBJ1-5; weak D call: TRBD1 (5 bases). The V gene's germline CDR1 is SGHTS and CDR2 YDEGEE. The CDR3 runs to 14 residues. Trimming took 4 bases from V and 9 from J, leaving 17 bases between them. CDR3 region: CASSIAETVPPQHF. The CDR3 DNA, read in part, is TGTGCCAGCAGCATAGCGGAGACAGTTCCGCCC.

The table lists this clone with many counts. Sequencing ends 3 residues short of the CDR3 end; the germline J gene provides the rest. This chain connects TRBV6-1 to TRBJ2-7, with a possible D match to TRBD2 (5 bases). The CDR3 extends over 15 amino acids. The germline CDR1 and CDR2 sequences are MNHNS and SASEGT. V gave up 0 bases and J gave up 2 bases, with 11 bases separating them. The CDR3 reads CASSEAIDYAYEQYF. CDR3 bases read: TGTGCCAGCAGTGAAGCGATTGACTACGCCTACGAG.

This clone was seen at least ten times. Read data end 3 residues before the CDR3 end; the end is taken from the germline J gene. The chain combines TRBV9 with TRBJ2-7; no definite D call. Germline CDR1 SGDLS, CDR2 YYNGEE. The CDR3 is 13 residues long. V gave up 1 base and J gave up 5 bases, with 10 bases separating them. This CDR3 is CASSVQGVNEQYF. CDR3 DNA (partial): TGTGCCAGCAGCGTACAAGGTGTTAACGAG.

This clone was picked up many times. The CDR3 extends 3 residues past the end of the read, so its final part is completed from the germline J gene. The J gene is TRBJ2-1, the V gene TRBV19; perhaps TRBD2 as D (6 bases). V was pared by 5 bases and J by 5 bases, with 19 bases between. Germline V lookup: CDR1 LNHDA, CDR2 SQIVND (reference sequence). This CDR3 has 16 amino acids. The sequenced CDR3 bases are TGTGCCAGTAGTCCCCGGAGGGCCGATCTACACAATGAG. It codes for CASSPRRADLHNE. The entire CDR3 protein is CASSPRRADLHNEQFF.

The table lists this clone with many counts. The read ends 3 residues shy of where the CDR3 ends; the end is completed using the germline J gene. This chain links TRBV20-1 with TRBJ1-5; 9 bases are shared with TRBD1. V shed 3 bases, J shed 3 bases, and the junction held 3 bases outside the gene matches. The CDR3 runs 14 residues. Germline loops: CDR1 DFQATT, CDR2 SNEGSKA (reference sequence). The CDR3 protein is CSASGDRDNQPQHF. Incomplete CDR3 DNA: TGCAGTGCTAGTGGGGACAGGGACAATCAGCCC.

This clone was picked up many times. Read coverage stops 3 residues before the CDR3 terminus; the germline J gene supplies the remainder. The V and J genes are TRBV12-3 or TRBV12-4 and TRBJ2-3; 8 nucleotides line up with TRBD2. V lost 8 bases to trimming and J lost 3 bases; unmatched junction nucleotides: 19. This CDR3 has 18 amino acids. CDR3 residues: CASAREGGPFARTDTQYF. Partial CDR3 DNA: TGTGCCAGCGCCCGGGAGGGGGGGCCTTTTGCGAGGACAGATACG.

There are many counts of this clone. The read ends 3 residues early relative to the CDR3; the germline J gene fills the gap. The chain recombines TRBV18 with TRBJ1-6; perhaps TRBD1 as D (6 bases). The CDR3 is 16 amino acids. V was trimmed by 3 bases and J by 5 bases, leaving 14 bases between them. Looked up from germline, CDR1 is KGHSH and CDR2 is LQKENI. Partial CDR3 DNA: TGTGCCAGCTCACCTTATTCGGGACAAAATAATTCACCC. Amino acids: CASSPYSGQNNSP. The CDR3 in full is CASSPYSGQNNSPLHF.

This clone was detected many times. CDR3: CASSSASGSINEQFF. The part of the CDR3 DNA that was read is TGTGCCAGCAGCTCCGCCAGCGGGAGTATAAATGAG. The J gene is TRBJ2-1, the V gene TRBV5-4; 8 bases are a match to TRBD2. The read is 3 residues too short to cover the CDR3 end, so that end is filled in from the germline J gene. The CDR3 has 15 amino acids. With V trimmed by 3 bases and J by 7 bases, 9 bases remained unmatched. CDR1 SGHNT and CDR2 YYREEE come from the germline V gene (reference sequence).

This clone was seen repeatedly, ten times or more. The CDR3 end falls 3 residues outside the read, so it is completed with the germline J gene. The V call is TRBV15, the J call TRBJ2-6; 9 bases are a match to TRBD1. Germline V CDR1 and CDR2: LNHNV, YYDKDF (reference sequence). V was pared by 4 bases and J by 0 bases, with 4 bases of the junction left unmatched. The CDR3 has 17 amino acids. The CDR3 here is CATSIRDRVSGANVLTF. The covered CDR3 bases are TGTGCCACCAGCATCCGGGACAGGGTCTCTGGGGCCAACGTC.

Regarding this clone: The CDR3 extends 3 residues past the end of the read, so its final part is completed from the germline J gene. V and J are TRBV19 and TRBJ1-2; weak D call: TRBD1 (6 bases). CDR1 and CDR2 (germline): LNHDA, SQIVND (reference sequence). This CDR3 contains 12 residues. Partial CDR3 DNA: TGTGCCAGTCGGACAGTTAACAATGAC. Translated, it gives CASRTVNND. The full CDR3 is CASRTVNNDYTF. The full variable domain, in which reference TRBV19 and TRBJ1-2 provide the parts outside the CDR3, is DGGITQSPKYLFRKEGQNVTLSCEQNLNHDAMYWYRQDPGQGLRLIYYSQIVNDFQKGDIAEGYSVSREKKESFPLTVTSAQKNPTAFYLCASRTVNNDYTFGSGTRLTVV.

This clone has at least ten counts. The read terminates 3 residues ahead of where the CDR3 ends, so the germline J gene completes it. The V call is TRBV29-1, the J call TRBJ2-1; 14 nucleotides align to TRBD2. This CDR3 is 15 amino acids long. The germline V gene has CDR1 SQVTM and CDR2 ANQGSEA. Unmatched junction bases numbered 10, after V lost 6 bases and J lost 9 bases. The CDR3 bases that were read are TGCAGCGTGAACGGACTAGCGGGAGGTGTGGCTGAG. As protein: CSVNGLAGGVAE. The whole CDR3 protein is CSVNGLAGGVAEQFF.

This clone was seen ten or more times. Read coverage stops 3 residues before the CDR3 terminus; the germline J gene supplies the remainder. The chain links TRBV29-1 to TRBJ2-3, with TRBD2 as a possible D gene (6 bases). Germline V CDR1 and CDR2: SQVTM, ANQGSEA. V dropped 2 bases and J dropped 2 bases, with 11 bases sitting between them. The CDR3 covers 14 residues. The part of the CDR3 DNA that was read is TGCAGCGTTGAATTCGGGACTTACACAGATACG. Its protein is CSVEFGTYTDT. The whole CDR3 reads CSVEFGTYTDTQYF.

This clone came up many times. The read halts 3 residues ahead of the CDR3 end, with the missing end drawn from the germline J gene. The V gene is TRBV18, the J gene TRBJ1-1, with D maybe TRBD1 (6 bases). V lost 3 bases and J lost 4, with 21 bases in between. The V gene's germline CDR1 is KGHSH and CDR2 LQKENI. The CDR3 is 17 amino acids. The covered CDR3 bases are TGTGCCAGCTCACCTGGTACAGGGAGGTATCAAGGCACTGAA. It encodes CASSPGTGRYQGTE. The whole CDR3 is CASSPGTGRYQGTEAFF.

In its sample, this clone was seen many times. Coverage ceases 3 residues before the CDR3 finishes, and the germline J gene fills in the end. The chain combines TRBV10-1 with TRBJ2-1, with 12 bases that match TRBD2. With 3 bases clipped from V and 0 bases from J, the junction kept 3 bases outside the gene matches. The germline V gene encodes CDR1 WNHNN and CDR2 SYGVQD (reference sequence). This CDR3 is built from 17 residues. This CDR3 reads CASSDPGLAGSYNEQFF. The CDR3 DNA, read in part, is TGCGCCAGCAGTGACCCGGGACTAGCGGGCTCCTACAATGAG.

Regarding this clone: The read falls 3 residues short of the CDR3 end, and the missing part is taken from the germline J gene. The chain is built from TRBV11-2 and TRBJ1-3; no firm D call. V lost 5 bases to trimming and J lost 4 bases, with 15 bases between them. CDR1 is SGHAT, CDR2 FQNNGV, per germline. CDR3 length: 15 amino acids. CDR3: CASSPVFSGGNTIYF. Incomplete CDR3 DNA: TGTGCCAGCAGCCCCGTGTTCTCGGGGGGAAACACC. Supplemented by reference TRBV11-2 and TRBJ1-3, the full variable domain reads EAGVAQSPRYKIIEKRQSVAFWCNPISGHATLYWYQQILGQGPKLLIQFQNNGVVDDSQLPKDRFSAERLKGVDSTLKIQPAKLEDSAVYLCASSPVFSGGNTIYFGEGSWLTVV.

This clone has a count of ten or more. Incomplete CDR3 DNA: TGTGCCAGCACCCTTGCAGGGGGGCTTCAGCCC. Amino acid sequence: CASTLAGGLQP. The whole CDR3 sequence is CASTLAGGLQPQHF. J is TRBJ1-5 and V is TRBV12-3 or TRBV12-4; TRBD1 matches 7 bases. With the read ending 3 residues before the CDR3 end, the germline J gene is used to fill in that end. The CDR3 runs to 14 residues. The junction had 9 bases not matched to a gene; V was cut back by 7 bases and J by 6 bases.